These 30 T cell receptor beta chains originate from one sample sequenced in a study of T-cell reconstitution after alpha-beta-depleted transplantation in children. This sample's TCRbeta library carried unique molecular identifier barcodes. A single record per CDR3 protein comes from TCRdb applying MiXCR to the PCR reads. The table lists about 980,000 distinct CDR3 sequences, about 26% of them singletons. Material: PBMCs, mostly from graft donor cells, obtained 360 days after TCRalphabeta/CD19-depleted stem cell transplant. These receptors originate from a boy in the first two years of life who had a stem cell transplant for SCID, so the T cells may come from the graft donor.

This clonotype was found a few times. The rearrangement joins TRBV20-1 to TRBJ1-6; 7 bases fit TRBD1. V gave up 2 bases and J gave up 7 bases; unmatched junction bases: 5. The CDR3 consists of 14 residues. Looked up from germline, CDR1 is DFQATT and CDR2 is SNEGSKA (reference sequence). The CDR3 sequence is CSARKGAGNSPLHF. CDR3 DNA: TGCAGTGCTAGAAAGGGGGCGGGCAATTCACCCCTCCACTTT.

The CDR3 nucleotides are TGCGCCAGCAGCACGAGTATGGGGGGGAATGAGCAGTTCTTC. Its protein product is CASSTSMGGNEQFF. The chain combines TRBV5-1 with TRBJ2-1; 7 bases align to TRBD2. Germline CDR1 is SGHRS and CDR2 is YFSETQ. There are 14 residues in the CDR3. Germline trimming cut 4 bases from V and 7 bases from J; bases unmatched to any gene: 8.

This chain links TRBV3-1 with TRBJ2-6; D gene uncertain. The CDR3 runs to 13 residues. V shed 4 bases and J shed 5 bases, with 6 bases lying between them. Germline assignment: CDR1 LGHDT and CDR2 YNNKEL (reference sequence). CDR3 sequence (DNA): TGTGCCAGCAGCCCACCCTGGGCCAACGTCCTGACTTTC. The encoded protein is CASSPPWANVLTF.

The table lists this clonotype with a few counts. The chain employs TRBV24-1 and TRBJ2-5; D perhaps matches TRBD2 (6 bases). With 3 bases removed from V and 4 bases from J, the gap between germline ends came to 14 bases. Germline lookup yields CDR1 KGHDR and CDR2 SFDVKD. The CDR3 runs to 15 residues. The CDR3 nucleotides are TGTGCCACCAGTGATGTGACTAGGTCGGGAGAGACCCAGTACTTC. It specifies CATSDVTRSGETQYF.

The V call is TRBV5-1, the J call TRBJ2-3; TRBD1 is a possible D gene (6 bases). The CDR3 totals 16 residues. Trimming pared 5 bases from V and 0 bases from J, leaving 16 bases between. Looked up from germline, CDR1 is SGHRS and CDR2 is YFSETQ. The CDR3 DNA reads TGCGCCAGCAGTAAGACAGGCCCCGTTAGCACAGATACGCAGTATTTT. This translates into CASSKTGPVSTDTQYF.

This clonotype was seen repeatedly, ten times or more. The chain combines TRBV5-1 with TRBJ2-7; D possibly corresponds to TRBD1 (6 bases). Trimming removed 2 bases at V and 0 bases at J, with 21 bases between. The CDR3 has 18 residues. Germline V gives CDR1 SGHRS, CDR2 YFSETQ. CDR3 nucleotides: TGCGCCAGCAGCTTTAGTACTTCGAAACAGGGCGACTCCTACGAGCAGTACTTC. Its protein is CASSFSTSKQGDSYEQYF.

This clonotype was counted only a few times. This chain links TRBV20-1 with TRBJ2-2, with D perhaps being TRBD1 or TRBD2 (6 bases each). This CDR3 region has 12 residues. The germline V gene encodes CDR1 DFQATT and CDR2 SNEGSKA (reference sequence). Trimming pared 3 bases from V and 7 bases from J, leaving 9 bases between. CDR3: CSASRGDGELFF. CDR3 nucleotide sequence: TGCAGTGCTAGTAGGGGGGACGGGGAGCTGTTTTTT.

This clonotype was seen a handful of times. V gene TRBV2 combines with J gene TRBJ2-3; D may be TRBD1 (5 bases). The germline gives CDR1 SNHLY, CDR2 FYNNEI. V dropped 0 bases and J dropped 4 bases, with 17 bases sitting between them. The CDR3 loop spans 17 amino acids. The CDR3 is CASSEARPGWVADTQYF. The CDR3, as DNA: TGTGCCAGCAGTGAAGCGCGCCCAGGGTGGGTGGCAGATACGCAGTATTTT.

This clonotype was seen repeatedly, ten times or more. The V call is TRBV11-2, the J call TRBJ2-7; the D is unclear. The V end was cut by 0 bases, the J end by 4 bases, with 7 bases between. CDR3 length equals 13 residues. CDR1 and CDR2 from the germline V gene are SGHAT and FQNNGV. Written as DNA, the CDR3 is TGTGCCAGCAGCTTAGAGGCGAGATACGAGCAGTACTTC. This translates into CASSLEARYEQYF.

This chain uses TRBV6-1 with TRBJ1-1; 8 bases are a match to TRBD1. This CDR3 comprises 13 residues. Germline lookup yields CDR1 MNHNS and CDR2 SASEGT. Trimming took 7 bases from V and 4 from J; bases not matched to a gene: 5. CDR3 region: CASTRTGSTEAFF. DNA for the CDR3: TGTGCCAGCACTAGGACAGGGTCCACTGAAGCTTTCTTT.

The table lists this clonotype with a count of one. The chain links TRBV20-1 to TRBJ2-5, with D possibly matching TRBD1 (5 bases). The ends were cut back, 3 bases at V and 3 bases at J, with 11 bases in the middle. Germline CDR1 reads DFQATT; CDR2 reads SNEGSKA (reference sequence). The CDR3 runs to 13 residues. CDR3 loop: CSARVGREETQYF. The CDR3 nucleotides are TGCAGTGCTAGGGTCGGCAGGGAAGAGACCCAGTACTTC.

This chain connects TRBV20-1 to TRBJ1-2; D is possibly TRBD1 (5 bases). The V gene's germline CDR1 is DFQATT and CDR2 SNEGSKA (reference sequence). This CDR3 is built from 15 residues. Trimming cost V 0 bases and J 0 bases, with 11 bases left between them. The CDR3 sequence: CSARDGARANYGYTF. DNA for the CDR3: TGCAGTGCTAGAGATGGGGCCCGAGCTAACTATGGCTACACCTTC.

V usage is TRBV7-9 and J usage is TRBJ2-5; D is ambiguous. Germline V gene lookup returns CDR1 SEHNR and CDR2 FQNEAQ (reference sequence). Trimming cost V 5 bases and J 0 bases, with 13 bases left between them. The CDR3 totals 15 residues. In nucleotides, the CDR3 is TGTGCCAGCAGCAGACGGACCGCATACCAAGAGACCCAGTACTTC. Its translation: CASSRRTAYQETQYF.

The J gene is TRBJ2-1, the V gene TRBV4-1; 12 nucleotides match TRBD1. This CDR3 has 16 amino acids. Germline CDR1 reads MGHRA; CDR2 reads YSYEKL. Trimming at V came to 3 bases and at J to 7 bases, leaving 7 bases not matched to a gene. The CDR3 loop is CASSHPGTGGSNEQFF. In nucleotides, the CDR3 is TGCGCCAGCAGCCACCCCGGGACAGGGGGCTCTAATGAGCAGTTCTTC.

The chain links TRBV20-1 to TRBJ1-4; 9 bases fit TRBD1. The CDR3 runs to 15 residues. The germline gives CDR1 DFQATT, CDR2 SNEGSKA (reference sequence). With 6 bases clipped from V and 4 bases from J, the junction kept 9 bases outside the gene matches. CDR3 region: CSAEKPGQGNEKLFF. CDR3 sequence (DNA): TGCAGTGCAGAAAAACCGGGACAGGGTAATGAAAAACTGTTTTTT.

The chain links TRBV3-1 to TRBJ2-7; D not resolved. V was trimmed by 4 bases and J by 4 bases, leaving 11 bases between them. Germline assignment: CDR1 LGHDT and CDR2 YNNKEL (reference sequence). This CDR3 comprises 13 residues. The CDR3 DNA follows: TGTGCCAGCAGCCCGCACGGGTGGTACGAGCAGTACTTC. This encodes CASSPHGWYEQYF.

The chain recombines TRBV7-7 with TRBJ2-1, with D unclear. The germline V and J ends were trimmed by 5 bases and 2 bases, with 16 bases remaining between them. Per the germline V gene, CDR1 is SSHAT and CDR2 is FNYEAQ (reference sequence). The CDR3 loop spans 16 amino acids. The chain's CDR3 is CASSRWVHMPYNEQFF. CDR3 DNA: TGTGCCAGCAGCCGCTGGGTACATATGCCCTACAATGAGCAGTTCTTC.

The genes are TRBV4-1 and TRBJ2-7; D may be TRBD1 or TRBD2 (5 bases each). There are 17 residues in the CDR3. The V end lost 0 bases, the J end lost 1 base, and 16 bases lay between the germline ends. Germline-derived CDR1 and CDR2 are MGHRA and YSYEKL. The CDR3 loop reads CASSQDVQGAWSYEQYF. The CDR3 DNA is TGCGCCAGCAGCCAAGATGTGCAGGGAGCATGGTCCTACGAGCAGTACTTC.

The chain is built from TRBV7-9 and TRBJ2-1, with TRBD1 as a possible D gene (6 bases). Trimming removed 3 bases from V and 4 bases from J, with 16 bases in between. The CDR3 runs 16 residues. Per germline, CDR1 SEHNR and CDR2 FQNEAQ (reference sequence). The CDR3: CASSFSGGPKYNEQFF. CDR3 nucleotide sequence: TGTGCCAGCAGCTTTTCTGGGGGCCCTAAATACAATGAGCAGTTCTTC.

There are a few counts of this clonotype. V usage is TRBV29-1 and J usage is TRBJ2-3, with D hard to call. V was pared by 1 base and J by 7 bases, with 9 bases between. This CDR3 contains 12 residues. Germline CDR1 SQVTM, CDR2 ANQGSEA. As DNA, the CDR3 is TGCAGCGTTGAAGTAGGGCTCCATACGCAGTATTTT. Amino acids: CSVEVGLHTQYF.

The chain employs TRBV4-1 and TRBJ2-7, with a weak D call TRBD1 (6 bases). V lost 1 base, J lost 0 bases, and 10 bases lay in between. This CDR3 comprises 15 residues. Germline CDR1 and CDR2: MGHRA and YSYEKL. CDR3 region: CASSQVEGDSYEQYF. The CDR3 coding sequence is TGCGCCAGCAGCCAAGTCGAGGGGGACTCCTACGAGCAGTACTTC.

The rearrangement joins TRBV5-1 to TRBJ2-7; D possibly matches TRBD1 or TRBD2 (6 bases each). Trimming took 3 bases from V and 0 from J, leaving 10 bases between them. The CDR3 runs to 14 residues. Germline V gives CDR1 SGHRS, CDR2 YFSETQ. CDR3 sequence (DNA): TGCGCCAGCAGCTGGGGGGACAACTCCTACGAGCAGTACTTC. It codes for CASSWGDNSYEQYF.

In its sample, this clonotype was seen a few times. This chain joins TRBV5-1 and TRBJ2-2; 8 positions agree with TRBD2. Per germline, CDR1 SGHRS and CDR2 YFSETQ. The CDR3 is made up of 16 amino acids. J was trimmed by 4 bases and V by 2 bases; bases with no gene match: 7. The DNA of the CDR3 is TGCGCCAGCAGCTTTAGCGGGGCTGGCGGCACCGGGGAGCTGTTTTTT. Translated: CASSFSGAGGTGELFF.

V and J are TRBV12-3 or TRBV12-4 and TRBJ2-1; TRBD1 matches 8 bases. Germline trimming cut 8 bases from V and 1 base from J; bases unmatched to any gene: 7. This CDR3 contains 15 residues. CDR3 coding DNA: TGTGCCAGCCTCAGGGGGCCCCCATCCTACAATGAGCAGTTCTTC. This sequence encodes CASLRGPPSYNEQFF.

V and J are TRBV7-2 and TRBJ2-1; TRBD2 might be the D (6 bases). V lost 5 bases and J lost 7, with 15 bases in between. The CDR3 has 14 residues. Germline values: CDR1 SGHTA, CDR2 FQGNSA. Here the CDR3 DNA reads TGTGCCAGCAGCCCTGCCGGACTAAGGAATGAGCAGTTCTTC. Its translation is CASSPAGLRNEQFF.

This clonotype was seen only a few times. The chain employs TRBV29-1 and TRBJ2-1, with D tentatively TRBD2 (5 bases). Germline CDR1 is SQVTM and CDR2 is ANQGSEA. The CDR3 sequence is 13 residues long. Trimming removed 4 bases from V and 2 bases from J, with 9 bases in between. The CDR3 coding sequence is TGCAGCGTTGCCGGGGTGACCTACAATGAGCAGTTCTTC. Its translation is CSVAGVTYNEQFF.

This chain joins TRBV20-1 and TRBJ1-2; D is ambiguous. CDR3 length: 12 residues. Trimming took off 2 bases at V and 5 bases at J, with 9 bases between the two ends. The germline CDR1 and CDR2 sequences are DFQATT and SNEGSKA (reference sequence). The CDR3: CSARPPGYGYTF. CDR3 sequence (DNA): TGCAGTGCTAGACCCCCAGGATATGGCTACACCTTC.

The J gene is TRBJ1-3, the V gene TRBV5-5; D is uncertain. This CDR3 spans 15 amino acids. CDR1 and CDR2 (germline): SGHKS, YYEKEE (reference sequence). V lost 4 bases to trimming and J lost 6 bases, with 17 bases between them. The CDR3 protein is CASSPIWTAPNTIYF. In DNA form, the CDR3 reads TGTGCCAGCAGCCCGATATGGACCGCGCCAAACACCATATATTTT.

This clonotype was counted only a few times. The genes are TRBV4-3 and TRBJ2-3; D uncertain. This CDR3 is built from 16 residues. V lost 0 bases to trimming and J lost 4 bases, with 14 bases between them. The germline V gene encodes CDR1 LGHNA and CDR2 YSLEER. The CDR3 coding sequence is TGCGCCAGCAGCCAAGATAGCTGGCTAGTAGCAGATACGCAGTATTTT. Translated, it gives CASSQDSWLVADTQYF.

Only one count was recorded for this clonotype. The gene calls are TRBV29-1 and TRBJ2-1; D might be TRBD1 or TRBD2, each matching 5 bases. CDR3 size: 15 residues. Looked up from germline, CDR1 is SQVTM and CDR2 is ANQGSEA. Trimming left V 2 bases short and J 0 bases short, with 11 bases between. The DNA of the CDR3 is TGCAGCGTTGAACCGTGGGGGAGCTCCTACAATGAGCAGTTCTTC. This codes for CSVEPWGSSYNEQFF.